Sequencing of this TCR beta chain was carried out in a study of blood T cell repertoires in COVID-19. Across the study: Italy, Spain and the United States were the sources of the convalescent and acute COVID-19 samples.

Germline loops: CDR1 SGHRS, CDR2 YFSETQ. This CDR3 comprises 15 residues. The trim removed 3 bases at V and 5 bases at J, leaving 9 bases unmatched. Donors were grouped by their self-reported clinical history. Donors in Cohort 3 counted as recovered after two negative PCRs, clearance, or symptom resolution. Original methodology: The authors estimated nucleated cell counts from reference gene primer amplification. Some clones are missing from TCRdb's copy, which holds only in-frame ones; the method was immunoSEQ multiplex PCR. V and J calls and clone size are as listed in that table; D and trimming were resolved from the DNA. Among a few hundred thousand clones listed, 85% to 90% were seen once.

The sample consisted of PBMCs or T cells enriched from blood (not recorded which). This TCR came from a man aged 35 to 55 who had recovered from COVID-19. This sequence joins TRBV5-1 and TRBJ2-7; TRBD1 matches 9 bases. The CDR3 DNA reads as TGCGCCAGCAGCTGGACAGGGGAAGGGGCCAACGAGCAGTACTTC. Encoded protein: CASSWTGEGANEQYF.